A selection of T cell receptor beta chains follows, all from one sample in a study of T-cell memory formation after mild COVID-19. A single record per CDR3 protein comes from TCRdb applying MiXCR to the 5' RACE reads. The sample holds around 200,000 distinct CDR3 sequences, 9.5% to 10% seen once. Specimen: PBMCs or a T cell subset sorted from them (not recorded which). Every receptor here comes from a man between 18 and 29 years old who had mild COVID-19 (a few samples of this study predate the infection). Cell type and time point are not known. Both conserved end residues are part of each CDR3. D genes are given only for firm matches. Rows may omit the clone size; those that give it use once, few, many or a size class.

abundance,j_gene,d_gene,v_gene,CDR3nt,CDR3aa
-,TRBJ1-1,-,TRBV7-9,TGTGCCAGCAGCCCCTTACAGGGAGGGAACACTGAAGCTTTCTTT,CASSPLQGGNTEAFF
-,TRBJ2-1,-,TRBV6-6,TGTGCCAGCAGTCCATGGGGGCGGGATGCCGGGATAAATGAGCAGTTCTTC,CASSPWGRDAGINEQFF
-,TRBJ2-7,TRBD1,TRBV23-1,TGCGCCAGCAGTCTCCGGGACAGGGACGCCTACGAGCAGTACTTC,CASSLRDRDAYEQYF
-,TRBJ1-2,-,TRBV18,TGTGCCAGCTCATCTCCAGGGCGAGGTGGCTACACCTTC,CASSSPGRGGYTF
few,TRBJ2-7,-,TRBV4-1,TGCGCCAGCAGCCAAGCAGAAGTCTCCTACGAGCAGTACTTC,CASSQAEVSYEQYF
-,TRBJ2-3,TRBD1,TRBV10-3,TGTGCCATCAAGGGCAGGGGGACAGATACGCAGTATTTT,CAIKGRGTDTQYF
few,TRBJ1-4,-,TRBV27,TGTGCCAGCAGATCAGGGAGGAGGGGTATTGCAACTAATGAAAAACTGTTTTTT,CASRSGRRGIATNEKLFF
-,TRBJ1-6,-,TRBV12-3/TRBV12-4,TGTGCCAGCAGCGGTGGGGGGGCCTCACCCCTCCACTTT,CASSGGGASPLHF
-,TRBJ1-2,TRBD1,TRBV7-2,TGTGCCAGCAGCATAAGATCCCTTGACAGGGGGCCTGGCTACACCTTC,CASSIRSLDRGPGYTF
-,TRBJ2-2,-,TRBV2,TGTGCCAGCTGGGGGCCAGAAGGGGTCGGCGGGGAGCTGTTTTTT,CASWGPEGVGGELFF
few,TRBJ1-1,-,TRBV7-9,TGTGCCAGCAGCTCAGGTTGGAACACTGAAGCTTTCTTT,CASSSGWNTEAFF
-,TRBJ2-3,-,TRBV7-3,TGTGCCAGCAGCTTAAACGGCCAACGAGATACGCAGTATTTT,CASSLNGQRDTQYF
few,TRBJ2-1,-,TRBV20-1,TGCAGTGCTAGACGAGAGGGGGGCCGGAATGAGCAGTTCTTC,CSARREGGRNEQFF
-,TRBJ2-1,-,TRBV27,TGTGCCAGCAGGGCCACTAGGTACAATGAGCAGTTCTTC,CASRATRYNEQFF
-,TRBJ1-5,-,TRBV12-3/TRBV12-4,TGTGCCAGCAGTTTGTCCCGGGAGGGTCAGCCCCAGCATTTT,CASSLSREGQPQHF
-,TRBJ2-7,-,TRBV9,TGTGCCAGCAGCGTTCGGGGAGACTACGAGCAGTACTTC,CASSVRGDYEQYF
-,TRBJ2-2,-,TRBV6-5,TGTGCCAGCAGCTCCCGGGTCTTCAACACCGGGGAGCTGTTTTTT,CASSSRVFNTGELFF
-,TRBJ2-1,TRBD1,TRBV24-1,TGTGCCACCAGTTATCAGGGGGCGCCCTACAATGAGCAGTTCTTC,CATSYQGAPYNEQFF
-,TRBJ2-2,-,TRBV5-1,TGCGCCAGCAGCGTTACGGGGGCAGTTGAGCTGTTTTTT,CASSVTGAVELFF
-,TRBJ1-6,-,TRBV28,TGTGCCAGCAGCCTGGTTAATTCACCCCTCCACTTT,CASSLVNSPLHF
-,TRBJ1-2,-,TRBV5-1,TGCGCCAGCAGCTTGGAGGGGAACCAGGGTTTCGGCCACACCTTC,CASSLEGNQGFGHTF
few,TRBJ2-4,TRBD2,TRBV5-1,TGCGCCAGCAGCTTGGGACTAGCGGCGGGGCCGGGCATTCAGTACTTC,CASSLGLAAGPGIQYF
many,TRBJ1-1,-,TRBV5-4,TGTGCCAGCAGCTTGGAGAAAGGGTACACTGAAGCTTTCTTT,CASSLEKGYTEAFF
many,TRBJ1-1,-,TRBV3-1,TGTGCCAGCAGCAAGTGGAACACTGAAGCTTTCTTT,CASSKWNTEAFF
few,TRBJ1-2,-,TRBV19,TGTGCCAGTAGTATGTACACCACCGGGATGTATGGCTACACCTTC,CASSMYTTGMYGYTF